This T cell receptor beta chain was documented in a study of cytomegalovirus exposure and HLA in healthy donors. This CDR3 region has 14 residues. Trimming took off 0 bases at V and 5 bases at J, with 10 bases between the two ends. The germline CDR1 and CDR2 sequences are MNHNS and SASEGT. Comments on this clone: The antigen is undetermined.

Study-level findings and limits: Several top significant clusters appeared, in a later analysis, to be linked to common viral pathogens.

The PCR employed 60 Vbeta primers together with 13 Jbeta primers. TCRdb keeps only in-frame clones here, not all; method: immunoSEQ multiplex PCR. The data show roughly 100,000 clones, 70% to 85% seen once. The chain joins TRBV6-1 to TRBJ2-5; D possibly corresponds to TRBD1 (6 bases). This receptor was obtained from a man younger than 40 in good health and CMV-seropositive. The sequencing input was PBMCs. Here the CDR3 reads CASSEAGAWETQYF. DNA of the CDR3: TGTGCCAGCAGTGAAGCGGGGGCCTGGGAGACCCAGTACTTC.